This T cell receptor (beta chain) was documented in a study of blood T cell repertoires in COVID-19. Study context: PBMCs, B-cell-depleted T cells, or T cells provided the cDNA or gDNA that made up the material.

Study processing details: Reference gene primer amplification gave estimated nucleated cell counts. Generated by immunoSEQ multiplex PCR, the TCRdb table keeps only in-frame clones and is missing some. Clonal size and the V and J genes are those of that table, whereas D and trimming came from the DNA. Of around 250,000 clones listed, 80% to 90% are singletons. Participants came from some 23 US areas, aged about 18 to 95 years. Cohort assignment relied on participant-reported clinical history. Germline V gene data show CDR1 as MNHEY and CDR2 as SMNVEV (reference sequence). V dropped 6 bases and J dropped 5; count of bases not matched to a gene: 12. The CDR3 runs to 16 residues.

The sample comprised PBMCs or T cells enriched from blood (not recorded which). The rearrangement joins TRBV27 to TRBJ2-1, with 8 bases aligning to TRBD2. This TCR derives from a woman aged 45-59 years who had recovered from COVID-19. CDR3: CASRRTPTSGDNEQFF. The CDR3 coding sequence is TGTGCCAGCAGACGAACCCCCACTAGCGGAGACAATGAGCAGTTCTTC.